A selection of T cell receptor beta chains follows, all from one sample in a study of cytomegalovirus exposure and HLA in healthy donors. Some clones are missing from TCRdb's copy, which holds only in-frame ones; the method was immunoSEQ multiplex PCR. Of around 100,000 clones listed, about four fifths are singletons. The sample taken for sequencing was PBMCs. The receptor set was obtained from a woman aged 18-29 years in good health and CMV-seropositive. The CDR3 runs from the conserved cysteine through the conserved F or W. Each record gives: J gene, D gene, V gene, clone size, CDR3 protein, CDR3 DNA. D genes are given only for firm matches. A row's size may be missing; if present it is once, few, many or a size class.

TRBJ1-1 | . | TRBV2 | . | CASSPLGQGYTEAFF | TGTGCCAGCAGTCCCCTGGGGCAGGGGTACACTGAAGCTTTCTTT
TRBJ1-1 | . | TRBV10-3 | . | CAISDRMNTEAFF | TGTGCCATCAGTGACAGGATGAACACTGAAGCTTTCTTT
TRBJ2-3 | . | TRBV5-6 | . | CASSWPLAPDTQYF | TGTGCCAGCAGCTGGCCGCTAGCCCCAGATACGCAGTATTTT
TRBJ2-1 | TRBD2 | TRBV19 | . | CASRLLAENYNEQFF | TGTGCCAGTAGATTACTAGCGGAGAATTACAATGAGCAGTTCTTC
TRBJ2-3 | . | TRBV18 | . | CASSPSSGDTQYF | TGTGCCAGCTCACCAAGTTCCGGGGATACGCAGTATTTT
TRBJ1-4 | . | TRBV2 | . | CASSEGEASTNEKLFF | TGTGCCAGCAGTGAGGGGGAGGCCTCAACTAATGAAAAACTGTTTTTT
TRBJ1-5 | . | TRBV5-5 | . | CASSLVSWEYQPQHF | TGTGCCAGCAGCTTGGTTTCATGGGAGTATCAGCCCCAGCATTTT
TRBJ2-1 | . | TRBV9 | . | CASSVGGSSSYNEQFF | TGTGCCAGCAGCGTAGGAGGTAGTTCCTCCTACAATGAGCAGTTCTTC
TRBJ2-7 | TRBD2 | TRBV4-1 | . | CASSQTRTSGSYEQYF | TGCGCCAGCAGCCAGACCCGTACTAGCGGGAGTTACGAGCAGTACTTC
TRBJ1-3 | TRBD1 | TRBV2 | . | CASGTGTGSGNTIYF | TGTGCCAGCGGTACCGGGACAGGGTCTGGAAACACCATATATTTT
TRBJ1-5 | TRBD1 | TRBV28 | . | CASSPLGQDWDQPQHF | TGTGCCAGCAGTCCTCTCGGACAGGATTGGGATCAGCCCCAGCATTTT
TRBJ2-7 | . | TRBV6-1 | . | CASRARGEQYF | TGTGCCAGCAGAGCCCGGGGAGAGCAGTACTTC
TRBJ2-1 | TRBD2 | TRBV6-5 | . | CASSPGLAVHEQFF | TGTGCCAGCAGCCCCGGACTAGCGGTGCATGAGCAGTTCTTC
TRBJ2-5 | TRBD2 | TRBV7-2 | once | CASSLVMVAGGLETQYF | TGTGCCAGCAGCTTAGTTATGGTAGCGGGAGGGCTAGAGACCCAGTACTTC
TRBJ1-2 | TRBD1 | TRBV28 | . | CASGQGPNYGYTF | TGTGCCAGCGGACAGGGACCCAACTATGGCTACACCTTC
TRBJ2-7 | TRBD2 | TRBV11-2 | . | CASSLRLAGDSYEQYF | TGTGCCAGCAGCCTTCGACTAGCGGGGGACTCCTACGAGCAGTACTTC
TRBJ1-1 | . | TRBV6-1 | . | CASVPAGLTEAFF | TGTGCCAGCGTCCCGGCAGGGTTGACTGAAGCTTTCTTT
TRBJ2-5 | . | TRBV13 | . | CASSLASETQYF | TGTGCCAGCAGCCTGGCATCAGAGACCCAGTACTTC
TRBJ2-1 | TRBD2 | TRBV5-4 | . | CASRPKREPHEQFF | TGTGCCAGCAGACCCAAGCGGGAGCCCCATGAGCAGTTCTTC
TRBJ1-1 | . | TRBV19 | . | CASKRWRNTEAFF | TGTGCCAGTAAACGTTGGAGGAACACTGAAGCTTTCTTT
TRBJ2-7 | TRBD2 | TRBV5-1 | . | CASSLGPASGGGEQYF | TGCGCCAGCAGCTTGGGGCCGGCTAGCGGCGGGGGGGAGCAGTACTTC
TRBJ2-5 | . | TRBV2 | once | CASSASETQYF | TGTGCCAGCAGTGCCTCGGAGACCCAGTACTTC
TRBJ2-1 | TRBD2 | TRBV4-1 | . | CASSQDASGRPSSYNEQFF | TGCGCCAGCAGCCAAGATGCTAGCGGGAGGCCAAGCTCCTACAATGAGCAGTTCTTC
TRBJ2-1 | TRBD2 | TRBV4-2 | . | CASSDASGGYNEQFF | TGTGCCAGCAGCGACGCTAGCGGGGGCTACAATGAGCAGTTCTTC
TRBJ2-5 | TRBD2 | TRBV28 | . | CASSPSSSGRKTQYF | TGTGCCAGCAGTCCCTCTAGCAGCGGGAGAAAGACCCAGTACTTC
TRBJ2-2 | TRBD1 | TRBV10-3 | few | CATRDRDTTGELFF | TGTGCCACTCGGGACAGGGACACCACCGGGGAGCTGTTTTTT
TRBJ2-5 | TRBD1 | TRBV7-9 | . | CASSLETGWSETQYF | TGTGCCAGCAGCTTAGAGACAGGGTGGTCGGAGACCCAGTACTTC
TRBJ1-2 | . | TRBV21-1 | . | CASSSVYGSAVNYGYTF | TGTGCCAGCAGCTCCGTATATGGCTCGGCGGTGAACTATGGCTACACCTTC
TRBJ2-7 | TRBD2 | TRBV7-9 | . | CASSLALTTGRASYEQYF | TGTGCCAGCAGCTTAGCGCTAACTACCGGGAGGGCCTCCTACGAGCAGTACTTC
TRBJ1-1 | TRBD1 | TRBV27 | . | CASSHARGQYTEAFF | TGTGCCAGCAGTCACGCTAGGGGGCAATACACTGAAGCTTTCTTT
TRBJ1-1 | . | TRBV30 | few | CAWRRRGGVNTEAFF | TGTGCCTGGAGAAGGAGGGGTGGGGTGAACACTGAAGCTTTCTTT
TRBJ2-7 | TRBD1 | TRBV4-1 | . | CASSQEGGTEEAEQYF | TGCGCCAGCAGCCAAGAGGGTGGGACAGAGGAAGCCGAGCAGTACTTC
TRBJ1-3 | TRBD1 | TRBV28 | . | CASRLTGVGNTIYF | TGTGCCAGCAGGTTAACAGGGGTCGGAAACACCATATATTTT
TRBJ2-1 | . | TRBV7-8 | . | CASSLGASRNEQFF | TGTGCCAGCAGCCTTGGGGCATCCCGCAATGAGCAGTTCTTC
TRBJ1-4 | . | TRBV5-1 | . | CASSLDPPGSREKLFF | TGCGCCAGCAGCTTGGATCCCCCGGGGTCTAGGGAAAAACTGTTTTTT
TRBJ2-1 | . | TRBV7-6 | . | CASTLGGGGSSEQFF | TGTGCCAGCACCCTTGGGGGAGGAGGGTCAAGTGAGCAGTTCTTC
TRBJ2-3 | . | TRBV14 | . | CASSQDLNADTQYF | TGTGCCAGCAGCCAAGATCTTAACGCGGATACGCAGTATTTT
TRBJ2-1 | . | TRBV16 | . | CASSPVGHFYPYNEQFF | TGTGCCAGCAGCCCAGTGGGACATTTCTACCCCTACAATGAGCAGTTCTTC
TRBJ2-1 | . | TRBV11-2 | . | CASSLDFGTWNEQFF | TGTGCCAGCAGCTTAGATTTTGGGACTTGGAATGAGCAGTTCTTC
TRBJ1-2 | . | TRBV6-1 | . | CASSESIQEKYTF | TGTGCCAGCAGTGAATCGATACAGGAGAAGTACACCTTC
TRBJ1-2 | . | TRBV5-1 | . | CASSLTTGIPYGYTF | TGCGCCAGCAGCTTAACAACAGGGATCCCCTATGGCTACACCTTC
TRBJ1-1 | . | TRBV7-9 | . | CASSLALGPHF | TGTGCCAGCAGCTTAGCGCTGGGGCCCCATTTT
TRBJ2-7 | . | TRBV6-6 | few | CASSYSTRHEQYF | TGTGCCAGCAGTTACTCCACTCGCCACGAGCAGTACTTC
TRBJ2-5 | . | TRBV6-1 | . | CASSEVRTQETQYF | TGTGCCAGCAGTGAAGTTCGTACACAAGAGACCCAGTACTTC
TRBJ1-4 | . | TRBV27 | . | CASSRFRDRFVATNEKLFF | TGTGCCAGCAGTCGTTTCCGAGACAGGTTCGTGGCAACTAATGAAAAACTGTTTTTT
TRBJ2-1 | TRBD2 | TRBV27 | . | CASSSPGTSGDYNEQFF | TGTGCCAGCAGTTCCCCCGGCACTAGCGGGGACTACAATGAGCAGTTCTTC
TRBJ2-3 | . | TRBV7-8 | once | CASSLLAQTDTQYF | TGTGCCAGCAGCTTATTAGCGCAGACAGATACGCAGTATTTT
TRBJ1-2 | . | TRBV7-9 | . | CASSGGQFQGGYGYTF | TGTGCCAGCAGCGGGGGCCAGTTTCAAGGAGGCTATGGCTACACCTTC
TRBJ1-2 | . | TRBV27 | . | CASSFGPPPSNYGYTF | TGTGCCAGCAGTTTCGGTCCTCCACCCTCAAACTATGGCTACACCTTC
TRBJ2-7 | . | TRBV27 | . | CASSLSKDSFVSYEQYF | TGTGCCAGCAGTTTATCTAAGGACAGCTTTGTATCCTACGAGCAGTACTTC
TRBJ1-1 | . | TRBV7-8 | few | CASSQGGGDTEAFF | TGTGCCAGCAGCCAAGGCGGCGGGGACACTGAAGCTTTCTTT
TRBJ2-7 | TRBD2 | TRBV2 | . | CASGGLAPTYEQYF | TGTGCCAGCGGGGGACTAGCGCCAACCTACGAGCAGTACTTC
TRBJ1-2 | TRBD1 | TRBV19 | . | CASSMRTGYGNYGYTF | TGTGCCAGTAGTATGCGGACAGGGTACGGGAACTATGGCTACACCTTC
TRBJ1-5 | TRBD1 | TRBV19 | . | CASILVGQGRDQPQHF | TGTGCCAGTATCCTAGTAGGACAGGGACGAGATCAGCCCCAGCATTTT
TRBJ1-1 | TRBD1 | TRBV6-5 | . | CASSNGQGYTEAFF | TGTGCCAGCAGTAATGGACAGGGGTACACTGAAGCTTTCTTT
TRBJ1-1 | . | TRBV19 | . | CASSTPRYTEAFF | TGTGCCAGTAGTACCCCCAGATACACTGAAGCTTTCTTT